The 10 T cell receptor beta chains given below trace back to one sample, sequenced in a study of blood T cell repertoires in COVID-19. Sequenced by immunoSEQ multiplex PCR; TCRdb stores in-frame clones only, minus some. The sample has over 45,000 clones; around 85% are singletons. The material sequenced was peripheral blood. Every receptor here comes from a human donor in a cohort sampled during active COVID-19.

The DNA for the CDR3 is TGTGCCAGCAGCTCCTACGGGGAGGGGACCCAGTACTTC. Protein product: CASSSYGEGTQYF. The V gene is TRBV11-3, the J gene TRBJ2-5; 7 bases agree with TRBD2. V gave up 4 bases and J gave up 7 bases; unmatched junction bases: 6. Germline assignment: CDR1 SGHNT and CDR2 YENEEA. The length of the CDR3 is 13 residues.

The CDR3 sequence: CASSLSRQGVVPLHF. For the CDR3, the DNA is TGTGCCAGCAGTTTATCGCGGCAGGGGGTGGTACCCCTCCACTTT. The chain recombines TRBV27 with TRBJ1-6; TRBD1 matches at 7 bases. Per the germline V gene, CDR1 is MNHEY and CDR2 is SMNVEV (reference sequence). The CDR3 spans 15 residues. Trimming at V came to 0 bases and at J to 12 bases, leaving 8 bases not matched to a gene.

J is TRBJ2-7 and V is TRBV4-1; D remains ambiguous. Per germline, CDR1 MGHRA and CDR2 YSYEKL. CDR3 length: 15 amino acids. V dropped 0 bases and J dropped 3 bases, with 12 bases sitting between them. The CDR3 sequence: CASSQDMAVGYEQYF. CDR3 DNA sequence: TGCGCCAGCAGCCAAGATATGGCGGTAGGCTACGAGCAGTACTTC.

This clone appeared once. The V gene is TRBV15, the J gene TRBJ2-7, with D maybe TRBD2 (6 bases). Trimming removed 1 base at V and 2 bases at J, with 18 bases between. CDR1 and CDR2 (germline): LNHNV, YYDKDF (reference sequence). The CDR3 is 17 residues long. In nucleotides, the CDR3 is TGTGCCACCAGCAGAGTTGCTGGGCGGCGGGACGCCTACGAGCAGTACTTC. Its translation is CATSRVAGRRDAYEQYF.

The table lists this clone with a count of one. V gene TRBV28 combines with J gene TRBJ1-4, with 10 positions matching TRBD1. The CDR3 spans 16 residues. Per germline, CDR1 MDHEN and CDR2 SYDVKM. V dropped 6 bases and J dropped 8; count of bases not matched to a gene: 12. In DNA, the CDR3 is TGTGCCAGCAGCGAGGCCGGGGGACAGGGGCGGGAAAAACTGTTTTTT. It codes for CASSEAGGQGREKLFF. Full variable domain (remainder filled in from reference TRBV28 and TRBJ1-4): DVKVTQSSRYLVKRTGEKVFLECVQDMDHENMFWYRQDPGLGLRLIYFSYDVKMKEKGDIPEGYSVSREKKERFSLILESASTNQTSMYLCASSEAGGQGREKLFFGSGTQLSVL.

This rearrangement joins TRBV30 to TRBJ2-3, with 7 nucleotides matching TRBD2. V lost 4 bases, J lost 6 bases, and 16 bases stayed unmatched. The germline V gene encodes CDR1 GTSNPN and CDR2 SVGIG (reference sequence). The CDR3 spans 16 residues. The CDR3 protein is CAWTKVGAGVRDTQYF. The CDR3, as DNA: TGTGCCTGGACCAAGGTTGGGGCGGGAGTAAGGGATACGCAGTATTTT.

The rearrangement links TRBV19 to TRBJ1-6; possibly TRBD1 for D (6 bases). This CDR3 has 13 amino acids. Trimming took off 4 bases at V and 9 bases at J, with 10 bases between the two ends. Germline CDR1 reads LNHDA; CDR2 reads SQIVND (reference sequence). CDR3: CASSSGTSSPLHF. CDR3 DNA: TGTGCCAGTAGTAGTGGGACAAGTTCACCCCTCCACTTT. The full variable domain, rest sourced from reference TRBV19 and TRBJ1-6, is DGGITQSPKYLFRKEGQNVTLSCEQNLNHDAMYWYRQDPGQGLRLIYYSQIVNDFQKGDIAEGYSVSREKKESFPLTVTSAQKNPTAFYLCASSSGTSSPLHFGNGTRLTVT.

This clone was picked up a small number of times. The rearrangement joins TRBV7-9 to TRBJ2-3, with 10 bases aligning to TRBD2. The J segment lost 6 bases and the V segment lost 1 base, leaving 7 bases of the junction unmatched. The CDR3 runs to 16 residues. Germline-derived CDR1 and CDR2 are SEHNR and FQNEAQ (reference sequence). The CDR3 nucleotides read TGTGCCAGCAGCTTAGGGCTAGCGGGAGAGGTGGATACGCAGTATTTT. Translation gives CASSLGLAGEVDTQYF. Full variable domain (rest looked up from reference TRBV7-9 and TRBJ2-3): DTGVSQNPRHKITKRGQNVTFRCDPISEHNRLYWYRQTLGQGPEFLTYFQNEAQLEKSRLLSDRFSAERPKGSFSTLEIQRTEQGDSAMYLCASSLGLAGEVDTQYFGPGTRLTVL.

The chain carries TRBV5-1 and TRBJ2-7, with TRBD1 as a possible D gene (6 bases). V shed 2 bases and J shed 3 bases, with 15 bases lying between them. Germline V lookup: CDR1 SGHRS, CDR2 YFSETQ. The CDR3 sequence is 15 residues long. The CDR3 region has the DNA TGCGCCAGCAGCTTCGGGACACCAAGGATCTACGAGCAGTACTTC. This codes for CASSFGTPRIYEQYF.

J is TRBJ2-7 and V is TRBV5-1; D possibly corresponds to TRBD2 (6 bases). The V gene lost 1 base and the J gene lost 4 bases, with 15 bases spanning the gap. The CDR3 loop spans 15 amino acids. Germline V lookup: CDR1 SGHRS, CDR2 YFSETQ. CDR3 loop: CASSLRPGREYEQYF. CDR3 DNA sequence: TGCGCCAGCAGCTTGAGGCCCGGGCGGGAATACGAGCAGTACTTC.